This TCR beta chain was documented in a study of cytomegalovirus exposure and HLA in healthy donors. The PCR employed 60 Vbeta primers together with 13 Jbeta primers. Here immunoSEQ multiplex PCR was the method, and the copy in TCRdb shows in-frame clones only, minus some. The table lists fewer than 100,000 clones, about 75% of them singletons. Germline CDR1 and CDR2: SGHRS and YFSETQ. J was trimmed by 7 bases and V by 6 bases; bases with no gene match: 10. CDR3 length: 15 amino acids. The chain couples TRBV5-1 to TRBJ2-1; 10 bases align to TRBD1. The receptor comes from a female donor in good health and CMV-seronegative. Specimen: PBMCs. The DNA of the CDR3 is TGCGCCAGCACGCGTGGACAGGGGGTTTTGAATGAGCAGTTCTTC. Amino acid sequence: CASTRGQGVLNEQFF.